The 31 T cell receptor beta chains reported below all come from one sample, sequenced in a study of shared clonotypes between healthy human individuals (dated by TCRdb to about 2020). CD8 naive samples consisted of CD45RO-negative cells that were positively selected for CCR7, yielding a CD45RA+CCR7+ population without TemRA cells. Libraries were constructed by the immunoSEQ multiplex PCR assay. TCRdb obtained this table from immuneACCESS and retained in-frame rearrangements with V and J assigned. These tables miss some clones; where compared with another copy, unresolved V genes account for less than half of the shortfall, and the remainder is unexplained. This sample has around 550,000 clones in its table, and approximately 95% of those were observed once. In total, the top ten clones hold over 0.09% of the sample. Sequencing was carried out using naive CD8+ T cells sorted from blood. Read against the paper, the sample's cell subset or site label means: CD45RA+CCR7+. The receptor source for this set is a woman aged 30 to 39 in good health.

The chain carries TRBV27 and TRBJ1-1; D gene uncertain. CDR1 is MNHEY, CDR2 SMNVEV, per germline (reference sequence). V was pared by 3 bases and J by 5 bases, with 10 bases between. The CDR3 loop spans 13 amino acids. Here the CDR3 reads CASSFYPQTEAFF. The CDR3 coding sequence is TGTGCCAGCAGTTTTTATCCTCAGACTGAAGCTTTCTTT.

V usage is TRBV5-1 and J usage is TRBJ2-2, with 8 bases aligning to TRBD1. Losses at the gene ends were 0 bases for V and 6 bases for J; bases not matched to a gene: 10. The CDR3 sequence is 17 residues long. CDR1 SGHRS and CDR2 YFSETQ come from the germline V gene. CDR3 DNA: TGCGCCAGCAGCTTGGACCGCGACAGGGGAAGGTCCGGGGAGCTGTTTTTT. Translated: CASSLDRDRGRSGELFF.

V is TRBV2 and J is TRBJ1-4, with D maybe TRBD1 (5 bases). The CDR3 covers 15 residues. The germline CDR1 and CDR2 sequences are SNHLY and FYNNEI. Trimming cost V 5 bases and J 5 bases, with 15 bases left between them. The CDR3 spells CASSNGAESNEKLFF. CDR3 nucleotides: TGTGCCAGCAGTAACGGGGCAGAAAGCAATGAAAAACTGTTTTTT.

This clone was recorded only once. The chain is built from TRBV28 and TRBJ2-5, with TRBD2 matching over 10 bases. The CDR3 totals 15 residues. V lost 2 bases, J lost 4 bases, and 4 bases stayed unmatched. The germline V gene has CDR1 MDHEN and CDR2 SYDVKM. The CDR3 reads CASSLPAGGLETQYF. In nucleotides, the CDR3 is TGTGCCAGCAGTTTACCAGCGGGAGGGTTAGAGACCCAGTACTTC.

The V and J genes are TRBV9 and TRBJ1-2; a weak D match, TRBD1 (6 bases). Trimming cost V 4 bases and J 3 bases, with 16 bases left between them. This CDR3 comprises 15 residues. In germline, CDR1 is SGDLS, CDR2 YYNGEE. CDR3 in amino acids: CASSPRGGAYYGYTF. CDR3 DNA: TGTGCCAGCAGCCCTCGTGGGGGGGCGTACTATGGCTACACCTTC.

Points on this clone: Other DNA sequences of this sample code for an identical CDR3. The V and J genes are TRBV5-6 and TRBJ2-3, with TRBD2 matching over 9 bases. This CDR3 has 15 amino acids. The germline V gene has CDR1 SGHDT and CDR2 YYEEEE. J lost 0 bases, V lost 2 bases, and 1 base had no gene match. The CDR3 loop is CASSFLAGSTDTQYF. The CDR3 nucleotides are TGTGCCAGCAGCTTTCTAGCGGGAAGCACAGATACGCAGTATTTT.

This clone occurred once. The chain combines TRBV5-1 with TRBJ2-2; 9 positions match TRBD1. Losses at the gene ends were 4 bases for V and 2 bases for J; bases not matched to a gene: 3. Germline lookup yields CDR1 SGHRS and CDR2 YFSETQ. The CDR3 consists of 15 residues. CDR3 amino acids: CASSVDRGNTGELFF. The CDR3 nucleotides read TGCGCCAGCAGCGTGGACAGGGGTAACACCGGGGAGCTGTTTTTT.

V and J are TRBV6-5 and TRBJ2-7; 9 positions agree with TRBD2. The CDR3 covers 15 residues. The germline gives CDR1 MNHEY, CDR2 SVGAGI. J lost 0 bases, V lost 2 bases, and 2 bases had no gene match. The chain's CDR3 is CASSYQREVSYEQYF. DNA for the CDR3: TGTGCCAGCAGTTACCAGCGGGAGGTCTCCTACGAGCAGTACTTC.

This chain uses TRBV5-6 with TRBJ2-2; 7 positions match TRBD2. Germline V gives CDR1 SGHDT, CDR2 YYEEEE. This CDR3 spans 16 amino acids. The ends lost 1 base at V and 6 bases at J; junction bases unmatched: 9. In DNA, the CDR3 is TGTGCCAGCAGCTTGTATATGTCGGGAGGACCCGGGGAGCTGTTTTTT. Protein product: CASSLYMSGGPGELFF.

A single count supports this clone. This rearrangement joins TRBV15 to TRBJ2-1, with a weak D call TRBD1 (6 bases). The V gene's germline CDR1 is LNHNV and CDR2 YYDKDF (reference sequence). Between the trimmed V and J ends, which lost 3 bases and 4 bases, there was a span of 13 bases. The CDR3 extends over 15 amino acids. CDR3 residues: CATSSAGQKYNEQFF. CDR3 DNA: TGTGCCACCAGCAGTGCCGGACAGAAGTACAATGAGCAGTTCTTC.

This clone was observed a handful of times. The J gene is TRBJ2-2, the V gene TRBV5-1; 7 nucleotides agree with TRBD1. The J segment lost 7 bases and the V segment lost 6 bases, leaving 6 bases of the junction unmatched. CDR1 is SGHRS and CDR2 is YFSETQ in the germline V gene. There are 13 residues in the CDR3. The CDR3 region is CASIGTAGGELFF. In DNA form, the CDR3 reads TGCGCCAGCATCGGGACAGCAGGCGGGGAGCTGTTTTTT. The entire variable domain, with the rest obtained from reference TRBV5-1 and TRBJ2-2, is as follows: KAGVTQTPRYLIKTRGQQVTLSCSPISGHRSVSWYQQTPGQGLQFLFEYFSETQRNKGNFPGRFSGRQFSNSRSEMNVSTLELGDSALYLCASIGTAGGELFFGEGSRLTVL.

The chain couples TRBV28 to TRBJ1-1; D not resolved. The CDR3 runs 14 residues. Germline CDR1 and CDR2: MDHEN and SYDVKM. V lost 2 bases to trimming and J lost 2 bases, with 9 bases between them. The CDR3 DNA sequence: TGTGCCAGCAGTTTAACACGGATAAACACTGAAGCTTTCTTT. Translating it yields CASSLTRINTEAFF. Based on the CDR3 plus reference TRBV28 and TRBJ1-1, the full variable domain is DVKVTQSSRYLVKRTGEKVFLECVQDMDHENMFWYRQDPGLGLRLIYFSYDVKMKEKGDIPEGYSVSREKKERFSLILESASTNQTSMYLCASSLTRINTEAFFGQGTRLTVV.

The chain recombines TRBV14 with TRBJ2-6; possible D gene TRBD2, 5 bases. CDR3 length equals 17 residues. V lost 0 bases and J 1 base, leaving 10 bases between the germline ends. Germline loops: CDR1 SGHDN, CDR2 FVKESK. For the CDR3, the DNA is TGTGCCAGCAGCCAAGATATTAGGACTTCTGGGGCCAACGTCCTGACTTTC. It yields the protein CASSQDIRTSGANVLTF.

The rearrangement joins TRBV28 to TRBJ2-7; D remains ambiguous. Trimming removed 8 bases at V and 2 bases at J, with 16 bases between. The CDR3 extends over 14 amino acids. The germline V gene has CDR1 MDHEN and CDR2 SYDVKM. The CDR3 protein is CASRPLGTAYEQYF. In DNA, the CDR3 is TGTGCCAGCCGCCCGTTGGGAACTGCCTACGAGCAGTACTTC. The full variable domain, with the rest looked up from reference TRBV28 and TRBJ2-7, is DVKVTQSSRYLVKRTGEKVFLECVQDMDHENMFWYRQDPGLGLRLIYFSYDVKMKEKGDIPEGYSVSREKKERFSLILESASTNQTSMYLCASRPLGTAYEQYFGPGTRLTVT.

The chain employs TRBV4-1 and TRBJ2-4; the D is unclear. CDR3 length equals 15 residues. Germline assignment: CDR1 MGHRA and CDR2 YSYEKL. V was trimmed by 1 base and J by 5 bases, leaving 12 bases between them. CDR3 in DNA: TGCGCCAGCAGCCAAGGTCGCGGAATCCAAAACATTCAGTACTTC. As protein: CASSQGRGIQNIQYF.

The chain links TRBV4-1 to TRBJ2-1; D is unclear. The CDR3 covers 16 residues. The germline V gene encodes CDR1 MGHRA and CDR2 YSYEKL. Trimming removed 3 bases from V and 0 bases from J, with 12 bases in between. CDR3 in amino acids: CASSQLIGSSYNEQFF. Here the CDR3 DNA reads TGCGCCAGCAGCCAGTTGATCGGCAGCTCCTACAATGAGCAGTTCTTC.

This clone was detected only once. This sequence joins TRBV6-5 and TRBJ1-1, with 8 bases that match TRBD1. The CDR3 extends over 15 amino acids. Germline loops: CDR1 MNHEY, CDR2 SVGAGI. With V trimmed by 5 bases and J by 5 bases, 10 bases remained unmatched. This chain's CDR3 is CASSNETGAKTEAFF. CDR3 DNA: TGTGCCAGCAGTAACGAGACAGGGGCGAAAACTGAAGCTTTCTTT.

V usage is TRBV2 and J usage is TRBJ2-1, with D possibly matching TRBD2 (5 bases). V lost 6 bases and J 3 bases, leaving 9 bases between the germline ends. The CDR3 has 13 residues. Germline V gene data show CDR1 as SNHLY and CDR2 as FYNNEI. The CDR3: CASRDSDYNEQFF. The DNA for the CDR3 is TGTGCCAGCAGGGACTCGGACTACAATGAGCAGTTCTTC.

This chain uses TRBV7-3 with TRBJ2-2; TRBD2 might be the D (5 bases). The CDR3 totals 14 residues. V dropped 6 bases and J dropped 1 base, with 9 bases sitting between them. Germline V gene sequence: CDR1 SGHTA, CDR2 FQGTGA. This CDR3 is CASSSAGNTGELFF. CDR3 nucleotides: TGTGCCAGCAGTTCGGCGGGGAACACCGGGGAGCTGTTTTTT. The full variable domain, completed using reference TRBV7-3 and TRBJ2-2, is GAGVSQTPSNKVTEKGKYVELRCDPISGHTALYWYRQSLGQGPEFLIYFQGTGAADDSGLPNDRFFAVRPEGSVSTLKIQRTERGDSAVYLCASSSAGNTGELFFGEGSRLTVL.

The V gene is TRBV9, the J gene TRBJ1-1, with TRBD1 matching 7 bases. Unmatched junction bases numbered 11, after V lost 1 base and J lost 2 bases. The germline V gene encodes CDR1 SGDLS and CDR2 YYNGEE. CDR3 length: 17 residues. The CDR3 loop reads CASSVLTGMGANTEAFF. In nucleotides, the CDR3 is TGTGCCAGCAGCGTATTGACAGGGATGGGGGCAAACACTGAAGCTTTCTTT.

This rearrangement joins TRBV4-2 to TRBJ2-2; 8 nucleotides match TRBD1. The V and J ends lost 6 bases and 2 bases, in that order; junction bases with no gene match: 5. CDR3 length: 15 residues. Per the germline V gene, CDR1 is LGHNA and CDR2 is YNFKEQ. CDR3 amino acids: CASRYGTGNTGELFF. CDR3 bases: TGTGCCAGCAGATACGGGACAGGCAACACCGGGGAGCTGTTTTTT.

V usage is TRBV6-5 and J usage is TRBJ2-3; 9 bases map to TRBD1. CDR1 is MNHEY, CDR2 SVGAGI, per germline. V lost 6 bases and J lost 3; bases outside the gene matches: 1. The CDR3 length is 13 residues. The CDR3, as DNA: TGTGCCAGCAGGGGGACAGGGACAGATACGCAGTATTTT. As protein: CASRGTGTDTQYF.

The chain links TRBV27 to TRBJ1-1; D perhaps matches TRBD1 (5 bases). CDR1 and CDR2 (germline): MNHEY, SMNVEV (reference sequence). The CDR3 covers 14 residues. V was trimmed by 0 bases and J by 6 bases, leaving 11 bases between them. The CDR3 sequence is CASSLSERGPEAFF. For the CDR3, the DNA is TGTGCCAGCAGTTTATCCGAGAGGGGACCTGAAGCTTTCTTT.

The gene calls are TRBV28 and TRBJ2-1, with D unresolved. CDR3 length: 13 residues. Trimming took 6 bases from V and 5 from J, leaving 11 bases between them. Germline loops: CDR1 MDHEN, CDR2 SYDVKM. The CDR3 spells CASSPRPHNEQFF. For the CDR3, the DNA is TGTGCCAGCAGCCCCCGCCCCCACAATGAGCAGTTCTTC.

Written as DNA, the CDR3 is TGTGCCAGCAGCTTAGGGTGGGAGGGCCGCTATGAGCAGTTCTTC. It is translated as CASSLGWEGRYEQFF. The chain is built from TRBV11-3 and TRBJ2-1; 7 nucleotides line up with TRBD2. The CDR3 covers 15 residues. CDR1 and CDR2 (germline): SGHNT, YENEEA. V shed 1 base, J shed 8 bases, and the junction held 8 bases outside the gene matches.

This clone was seen only a few times. The chain is built from TRBV5-1 and TRBJ2-7, with D maybe TRBD2 (6 bases). This CDR3 is 15 amino acids long. With 0 bases removed from V and 7 bases from J, the gap between germline ends came to 17 bases. Germline loops: CDR1 SGHRS, CDR2 YFSETQ. CDR3 in DNA: TGCGCCAGCAGCTTGGATAGCGGTACTACGGAGGAGCAGTACTTC. Residues: CASSLDSGTTEEQYF.

CDR3 nucleotides: TGTGCCAGCAGTGACGATCAGCCCCAGCATTTT. It encodes CASSDDQPQHF. This sequence joins TRBV6-1 and TRBJ1-5, with D uncertain. Germline-derived CDR1 and CDR2 are MNHNS and SASEGT. V was pared by 3 bases and J by 5 bases, with 2 bases between. CDR3 length: 11 residues.

This rearrangement joins TRBV27 to TRBJ2-1, with D possibly TRBD1 on 6 matching bases. Trimming pared 5 bases from V and 2 bases from J, leaving 13 bases between. This CDR3 is 15 amino acids long. CDR1 MNHEY and CDR2 SMNVEV come from the germline V gene (reference sequence). CDR3: CASSTKDSTYNEQFF. CDR3 nucleotide sequence: TGTGCCAGCAGTACCAAGGACAGTACCTACAATGAGCAGTTCTTC.

This sequence joins TRBV7-9 and TRBJ2-5; D call uncertain. The tail of the sequence fits TRBJ2-7 better, so the J call may be wrong. This CDR3 has 14 amino acids. CDR1 is SEHNR, CDR2 FQNEAQ, per germline (reference sequence). The CDR3 protein is CASSLVGRTYEQYF. DNA of the CDR3: TGTGCCAGCAGCTTAGTGGGCAGGACCTACGAGCAGTACTTC.

V usage is TRBV27 and J usage is TRBJ2-1; 11 positions match TRBD2. The germline V gene encodes CDR1 MNHEY and CDR2 SMNVEV (reference sequence). CDR3 size: 16 residues. Losses at the gene ends were 6 bases for V and 8 bases for J; bases not matched to a gene: 12. The CDR3 sequence: CASSYLGTSGEDEQFF. The CDR3 DNA sequence: TGTGCCAGCAGCTACCTCGGGACTAGCGGCGAGGATGAGCAGTTCTTC.

This clone occurred once. The rearrangement joins TRBV19 to TRBJ1-2; 9 bases are a match to TRBD1. Losses at the gene ends were 7 bases for V and 4 bases for J; bases not matched to a gene: 4. The CDR3 is made up of 13 amino acids. CDR1 is LNHDA, CDR2 SQIVND, per germline (reference sequence). This chain's CDR3 is CASTGQGVYGYTF. In DNA, the CDR3 is TGTGCCAGTACGGGACAGGGCGTCTATGGCTACACCTTC. Full variable domain (rest looked up from reference TRBV19 and TRBJ1-2): DGGITQSPKYLFRKEGQNVTLSCEQNLNHDAMYWYRQDPGQGLRLIYYSQIVNDFQKGDIAEGYSVSREKKESFPLTVTSAQKNPTAFYLCASTGQGVYGYTFGSGTRLTVV.